This is a list of T cell receptor beta chains from one sample in a study of vaccination and CD4 T cells after COVID-19. Each CDR3 protein gets one entry after TCRdb re-called the PCR reads with MiXCR. The sample includes about 21,000 distinct CDR3 sequences, around 38% of them seen just once. What these receptors recognize is not known. The sequencing here drew on CD4+ T cells from blood, cultured in vitro, taken before SARS-CoV-2 vaccination. These receptors came from a human donor who received a COVID-19 vaccine. CDR3s include the opening cysteine and the closing phenylalanine or tryptophan.

TRBV6-1,TRBJ2-5,CASSEADAGRGTQYF
TRBV5-1,TRBJ1-2,CASSLEDRAPGYTF
TRBV12-3/TRBV12-4,TRBJ2-4,CASTPQSGERRALRNIQYF
TRBV27,TRBJ2-7,CASSLTGTSGGAYEQYF
TRBV2,TRBJ2-1,CTSSRTSGAYNEQFF
TRBV6-4,TRBJ1-2,CAYWDRELCNYGYTF
TRBV5-1,TRBJ1-2,CASSRLGQGPGGYTF
TRBV5-1,TRBJ2-3,CASRLTGYTDTQYF
TRBV14,TRBJ1-6,CASSQVPGSPLHF
TRBV7-2,TRBJ2-7,CASSWDESYEQYF
TRBV20-1,TRBJ1-5,CSARDGVSQPQHF
TRBV6-1,TRBJ2-7,CASSDGGQKRQYF
TRBV2,TRBJ1-5,CASSESPSGRINQPQHF
TRBV19,TRBJ1-5,CASSAQTSTANNQPQHF
TRBV27,TRBJ1-6,CASSLGYSGAYNSPLHF
TRBV5-1,TRBJ2-7,CASSSTGIGEQYF
TRBV11-3,TRBJ1-5,CASSLELAPTGHGNQPQHF
TRBV6-1,TRBJ2-5,CASRRGGEETQYF
TRBV11-3,TRBJ1-1,CASSPLGGSNTEAFF
TRBV6-1,TRBJ1-5,CASSERPPGTGVQPQHF
TRBV2,TRBJ1-1,CASSSGENTEAFF
TRBV15,TRBJ2-7,CATSRAGDSVSQYF
TRBV5-5,TRBJ1-6,CASSLAAVFTYNSPLHF
TRBV14,TRBJ1-3,CASSQVRGAGNTIYF
TRBV4-1,TRBJ2-7,CASSQVSETYEQYF
TRBV6-1,TRBJ2-7,CASSAIAGQGSYEQYF
TRBV20-1,TRBJ2-2,CSAREGTVNTGELFF
TRBV7-6,TRBJ2-5,CASSRGYQETQYF
TRBV30,TRBJ2-6,CAWSVGGTGANVLTF
TRBV7-9,TRBJ1-2,CASSLGWNYGYTF
TRBV18,TRBJ1-1,CASSELGGSTEAFF
TRBV7-9,TRBJ1-2,CASRQDRNNYGYTF
TRBV10-3,TRBJ1-1,CAITDPGGNTEAFF
TRBV19,TRBJ1-2,CASSPRGYYGYTF
TRBV19,TRBJ2-3,CASSFSGAVTDTQYF
TRBV24-1,TRBJ1-1,CATIGTGDVGTEAFF
TRBV6-1,TRBJ1-1,CASSRSELGTEAFF
TRBV24-1,TRBJ1-5,CATSDRDSNQPQHF
TRBV12-3/TRBV12-4,TRBJ2-3,CASSLLLTDTQYF
TRBV19,TRBJ2-7,CASSIYETGMPYEQYF
TRBV10-1,TRBJ2-5,CASSRGVQETQYF
TRBV20-1,TRBJ2-7,CSASGGLAGTYEQYF
TRBV2,TRBJ1-2,CASRALRDRDSYGYTF